This TCR beta chain was identified in a study of cytomegalovirus exposure and HLA in healthy donors. Study in general: Roughly 80 million unique TCRs from HLA-typed donors made up an early data release.

This clone has just one count. Amplification used 60 Vbeta primers and 13 Jbeta primers. Using immunoSEQ multiplex PCR, the repertoire was profiled, and TCRdb retains in-frame clones only, with some absent. The sample shows some 110,000 clones, more than 65% of them seen only once. Germline V CDR1 and CDR2: MNHNS, SASEGT. This CDR3 has 13 residues. Trimming at V came to 11 bases and at J to 0 bases, leaving 5 bases not matched to a gene. Sample: PBMCs. The origin of this receptor is a woman aged 45-59 years in good health and CMV-seropositive. This chain uses TRBV6-1 with TRBJ2-5; 8 nucleotides agree with TRBD1. The CDR3 loop reads CASNRGNQETQYF. CDR3 nucleotides: TGTGCCTCAAACAGGGGGAACCAAGAGACCCAGTACTTC.